This is a list of T cell receptor beta chains from one sample in a study of cytomegalovirus exposure and HLA in healthy donors. The method was immunoSEQ multiplex PCR; TCRdb's version includes in-frame clones alone and lacks a portion of them. This table has a few hundred thousand clones, over 75% appearing once. Material: PBMCs. These receptors were obtained from a man younger than 45 in good health and CMV-seronegative. Both conserved end residues are part of each CDR3. D genes are given only for firm matches. Some rows have no size entry. The others give once, few or many, or a class for an expanded clone.

v_gene: TRBV6-5; abundance: -; j_gene: TRBJ2-5; d_gene: TRBD1; CDR3aa: CASSPSDRGQETQYF; CDR3nt: TGTGCCAGCAGCCCCTCCGACAGGGGGCAAGAGACCCAGTACTTC
v_gene: TRBV29-1; abundance: -; j_gene: TRBJ1-1; d_gene: -; CDR3aa: CSVAPDSEAFF; CDR3nt: TGCAGCGTTGCCCCTGACAGTGAAGCTTTCTTT
v_gene: TRBV6-5; abundance: -; j_gene: TRBJ2-3; d_gene: TRBD1; CDR3aa: CASSAGQDNTDTQYF; CDR3nt: TGTGCCAGCAGTGCGGGACAGGATAACACAGATACGCAGTATTTT
v_gene: TRBV27; abundance: -; j_gene: TRBJ1-2; d_gene: -; CDR3aa: CASSFQTGGGYTF; CDR3nt: TGTGCCAGCAGTTTCCAGACGGGTGGGGGCTACACCTTC
v_gene: TRBV5-1; abundance: -; j_gene: TRBJ2-5; d_gene: -; CDR3aa: CASSLGRVGIGETQYF; CDR3nt: TGCGCCAGCAGCTTGGGGAGGGTCGGTATTGGAGAGACCCAGTACTTC
v_gene: TRBV27; abundance: once; j_gene: TRBJ2-3; d_gene: TRBD1; CDR3aa: CASARTGVEDTQYF; CDR3nt: TGTGCCAGCGCCCGGACAGGAGTTGAAGATACGCAGTATTTT
v_gene: TRBV5-1; abundance: -; j_gene: TRBJ2-5; d_gene: -; CDR3aa: CASSDATRGEETQYF; CDR3nt: TGCGCCAGCAGCGATGCTACCAGGGGGGAGGAGACCCAGTACTTC
v_gene: TRBV11-2; abundance: -; j_gene: TRBJ2-5; d_gene: TRBD2; CDR3aa: CASSLKWTSGGAEETQYF; CDR3nt: TGTGCCAGCAGCTTAAAGTGGACTAGCGGGGGGGCGGAAGAGACCCAGTACTTC
v_gene: TRBV5-6; abundance: -; j_gene: TRBJ1-2; d_gene: -; CDR3aa: CASSSQDSPFYGYTF; CDR3nt: TGTGCCAGCAGCAGTCAGGACAGTCCCTTCTATGGCTACACCTTC
v_gene: TRBV5-3; abundance: -; j_gene: TRBJ1-2; d_gene: -; CDR3aa: CASSLFGVAGGYTF; CDR3nt: TGTGCCAGCAGCCTATTCGGGGTTGCGGGTGGCTACACCTTC
v_gene: TRBV6-5; abundance: -; j_gene: TRBJ1-1; d_gene: -; CDR3aa: CASRPRTDPNTEAFF; CDR3nt: TGTGCCAGCAGACCCCGGACAGACCCGAACACTGAAGCTTTCTTT
v_gene: TRBV7-6; abundance: -; j_gene: TRBJ2-2; d_gene: -; CDR3aa: CASSLTSEGYTGELFF; CDR3nt: TGTGCCAGCAGCTTAACATCCGAGGGCTACACCGGGGAGCTGTTTTTT
v_gene: TRBV7-9; abundance: -; j_gene: TRBJ2-7; d_gene: TRBD1; CDR3aa: CASSTSLGQGYEQYF; CDR3nt: TGTGCCAGCAGCACTAGCCTGGGACAGGGGTACGAGCAGTACTTC
v_gene: TRBV12-5; abundance: -; j_gene: TRBJ2-1; d_gene: -; CDR3aa: CASGLGQRASSSYNEQFF; CDR3nt: TGTGCTAGTGGTTTGGGCCAAAGAGCCTCTAGCTCCTACAATGAGCAGTTCTTC
v_gene: TRBV10-3; abundance: -; j_gene: TRBJ1-3; d_gene: -; CDR3aa: CAISGTSSGNTIYF; CDR3nt: TGTGCCATCAGCGGGACAAGCTCTGGAAACACCATATATTTT
v_gene: TRBV30; abundance: -; j_gene: TRBJ2-2; d_gene: -; CDR3aa: CAWSVRLFPGELFF; CDR3nt: TGTGCCTGGAGTGTTCGTCTCTTCCCCGGGGAGCTGTTTTTT
v_gene: TRBV6-5; abundance: -; j_gene: TRBJ2-7; d_gene: TRBD1; CDR3aa: CASRWDRGSHEQYF; CDR3nt: TGTGCCAGCAGGTGGGACAGGGGGTCCCACGAGCAGTACTTC
v_gene: TRBV2; abundance: -; j_gene: TRBJ2-4; d_gene: TRBD2; CDR3aa: CASRAGTSGGQNIQYF; CDR3nt: TGTGCCAGCAGGGCCGGGACTAGCGGGGGACAAAACATTCAGTACTTC
v_gene: TRBV4-1; abundance: few; j_gene: TRBJ1-1; d_gene: TRBD1; CDR3aa: CASSQQGVLGTEAFF; CDR3nt: TGCGCCAGCAGCCAGCAGGGGGTTTTGGGGACTGAAGCTTTCTTT
v_gene: TRBV4-1; abundance: -; j_gene: TRBJ2-7; d_gene: -; CDR3aa: CASSHVGGSYEQYF; CDR3nt: TGCGCCAGCAGCCACGTCGGCGGGTCCTACGAGCAGTACTTC
v_gene: TRBV6-5; abundance: -; j_gene: TRBJ2-7; d_gene: TRBD1; CDR3aa: CASSQPGQGLYEQYF; CDR3nt: TGTGCCAGCAGCCAACCGGGACAGGGTCTCTACGAGCAGTACTTC
v_gene: TRBV25-1; abundance: -; j_gene: TRBJ1-1; d_gene: -; CDR3aa: CASKARGLAFF; CDR3nt: TGTGCCAGCAAAGCGCGAGGGTTAGCTTTCTTT
v_gene: TRBV2; abundance: -; j_gene: TRBJ1-5; d_gene: -; CDR3aa: CASSGGGGFQPQHF; CDR3nt: TGTGCCAGCAGTGGCGGGGGGGGCTTCCAGCCCCAGCATTTT
v_gene: TRBV2; abundance: -; j_gene: TRBJ1-5; d_gene: -; CDR3aa: CASSLMGQRGPQHF; CDR3nt: TGTGCCAGCAGTCTGATGGGTCAACGGGGGCCCCAGCATTTT
v_gene: TRBV9; abundance: -; j_gene: TRBJ2-5; d_gene: -; CDR3aa: CASSVGGTSLGETQYF; CDR3nt: TGTGCCAGCAGCGTAGGGGGGACAAGCCTAGGGGAGACCCAGTACTTC
v_gene: TRBV5-4; abundance: -; j_gene: TRBJ2-7; d_gene: -; CDR3aa: CASSLPGQGIEQYF; CDR3nt: TGTGCCAGCAGCTTACCGGGACAAGGGATCGAGCAGTACTTC
v_gene: TRBV6-6; abundance: -; j_gene: TRBJ2-1; d_gene: TRBD2; CDR3aa: CASSRGDEQFF; CDR3nt: TGTGCCAGCTCCCGGGGGGATGAGCAGTTCTTC
v_gene: TRBV14; abundance: -; j_gene: TRBJ2-7; d_gene: -; CDR3aa: CASSQRDIYEQYF; CDR3nt: TGTGCCAGCAGCCAAAGGGACATCTACGAGCAGTACTTC
v_gene: TRBV10-3; abundance: -; j_gene: TRBJ2-5; d_gene: -; CDR3aa: CAISDLEDSYNEETQYF; CDR3nt: TGTGCCATCAGTGATCTCGAGGACAGTTATAATGAAGAGACCCAGTACTTC
v_gene: TRBV7-9; abundance: -; j_gene: TRBJ1-2; d_gene: TRBD1; CDR3aa: CASRNEGADYTF; CDR3nt: TGTGCCAGCAGAAATGAGGGGGCGGATTACACCTTC
v_gene: TRBV18; abundance: -; j_gene: TRBJ2-6; d_gene: TRBD1; CDR3aa: CASSLQIPGQDRISSGANVLTF; CDR3nt: TGTGCCAGCTCACTTCAGATCCCGGGACAGGACCGAATATCCTCTGGGGCCAACGTCCTGACTTTC
v_gene: TRBV18; abundance: -; j_gene: TRBJ2-7; d_gene: TRBD2; CDR3aa: CASSPLGLAGVQTTYEQYF; CDR3nt: TGTGCCAGCTCACCACTTGGTCTAGCGGGGGTCCAAACAACCTACGAGCAGTACTTC
v_gene: TRBV10-2; abundance: -; j_gene: TRBJ2-2; d_gene: TRBD1; CDR3aa: CASSLGQGDLGTGELFF; CDR3nt: TGCGCCAGCAGTTTGGGACAGGGGGACTTAGGTACCGGGGAGCTGTTTTTT
v_gene: TRBV6-5; abundance: -; j_gene: TRBJ2-1; d_gene: TRBD1; CDR3aa: CASSYSSEGADEQFF; CDR3nt: TGTGCCAGCAGTTACTCGAGTGAGGGGGCGGATGAGCAGTTCTTC
v_gene: TRBV28; abundance: -; j_gene: TRBJ1-1; d_gene: TRBD1; CDR3aa: CASSFVRGTGGNMNTEAFF; CDR3nt: TGTGCCAGCAGTTTTGTTCGGGGGACAGGGGGAAATATGAACACTGAAGCTTTCTTT
v_gene: TRBV14; abundance: -; j_gene: TRBJ1-4; d_gene: -; CDR3aa: CASSHLTGGFAEKLFF; CDR3nt: TGTGCCAGCAGCCACCTAACCGGGGGGTTCGCTGAAAAACTGTTTTTT
v_gene: TRBV5-1; abundance: -; j_gene: TRBJ2-5; d_gene: -; CDR3aa: CASKDDSTQETQYF; CDR3nt: TGCGCCAGCAAGGATGACAGCACACAAGAGACCCAGTACTTC
v_gene: TRBV7-6; abundance: once; j_gene: TRBJ2-2; d_gene: TRBD2; CDR3aa: CASSLAPGGANTGELFF; CDR3nt: TGTGCCAGCAGCTTAGCCCCGGGGGGGGCCAACACCGGGGAGCTGTTTTTT